This T cell receptor beta chain came from a study of blood T cell repertoires in COVID-19. Study information: Italy, Spain and the United States were the sources of the convalescent and acute COVID-19 samples. The cDNA or gDNA used as material had been derived from T cells, B-cell-depleted T cells, or PBMCs.

In the original workflow: Amplification with reference gene primers provided the estimates of nucleated cell counts. Produced via immunoSEQ multiplex PCR; TCRdb's table is partial and in-frame only. The DNA was the basis for D and trimming; V, J and clone size are from that table. The table includes 75,000 or so clones, around 90% detected once. This CDR3 spans 14 amino acids. Germline V gives CDR1 MNHEY, CDR2 SMNVEV (reference sequence). V shed 6 bases and J shed 0 bases, with 9 bases lying between them. Source material: peripheral blood. The TCR was taken from a woman aged 80 or over with active or convalescent COVID-19. The chain employs TRBV27 and TRBJ2-1, with D unclear. The CDR3 DNA reads TGTGCCAGCAGCTACAGCTACTCCTACAATGAGCAGTTCTTC. This sequence encodes CASSYSYSYNEQFF.